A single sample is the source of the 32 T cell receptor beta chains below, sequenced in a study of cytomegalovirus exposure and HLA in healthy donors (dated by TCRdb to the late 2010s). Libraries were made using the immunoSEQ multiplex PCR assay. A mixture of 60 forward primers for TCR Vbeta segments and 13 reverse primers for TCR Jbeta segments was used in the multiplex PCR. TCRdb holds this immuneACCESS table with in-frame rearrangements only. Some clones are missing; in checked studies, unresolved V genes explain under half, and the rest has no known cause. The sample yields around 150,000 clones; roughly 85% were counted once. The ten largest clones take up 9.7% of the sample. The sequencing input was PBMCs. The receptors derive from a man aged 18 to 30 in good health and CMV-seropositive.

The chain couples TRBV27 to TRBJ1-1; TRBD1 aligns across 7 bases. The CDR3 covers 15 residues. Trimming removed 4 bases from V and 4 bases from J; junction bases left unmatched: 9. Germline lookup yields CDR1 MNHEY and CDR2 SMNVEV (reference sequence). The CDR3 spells CASSSRGPGITEAFF. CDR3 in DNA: TGTGCCAGCAGTTCTAGGGGGCCTGGTATCACTGAAGCTTTCTTT.

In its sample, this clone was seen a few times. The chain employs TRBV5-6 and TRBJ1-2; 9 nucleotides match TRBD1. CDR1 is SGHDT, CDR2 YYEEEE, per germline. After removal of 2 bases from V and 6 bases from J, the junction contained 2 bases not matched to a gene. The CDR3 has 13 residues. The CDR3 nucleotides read TGTGCCAGCAGCTTTCGACAGGGGGATGGCTACACCTTC. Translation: CASSFRQGDGYTF.

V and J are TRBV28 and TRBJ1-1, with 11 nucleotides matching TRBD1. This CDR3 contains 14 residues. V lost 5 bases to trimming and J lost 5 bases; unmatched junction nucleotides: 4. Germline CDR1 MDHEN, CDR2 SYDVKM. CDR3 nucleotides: TGTGCCAGCAGTGGGACAGGGGGAGATACTGAAGCTTTCTTT. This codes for CASSGTGGDTEAFF.

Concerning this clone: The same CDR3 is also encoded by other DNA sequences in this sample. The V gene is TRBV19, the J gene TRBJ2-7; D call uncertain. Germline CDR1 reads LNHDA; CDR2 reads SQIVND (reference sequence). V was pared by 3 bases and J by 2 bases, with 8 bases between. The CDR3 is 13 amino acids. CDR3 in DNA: TGTGCCAGTAGTATTGCCCAGACCTACGAGCAGTACTTC. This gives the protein CASSIAQTYEQYF. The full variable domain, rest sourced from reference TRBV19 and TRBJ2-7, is DGGITQSPKYLFRKEGQNVTLSCEQNLNHDAMYWYRQDPGQGLRLIYYSQIVNDFQKGDIAEGYSVSREKKESFPLTVTSAQKNPTAFYLCASSIAQTYEQYFGPGTRLTVT.

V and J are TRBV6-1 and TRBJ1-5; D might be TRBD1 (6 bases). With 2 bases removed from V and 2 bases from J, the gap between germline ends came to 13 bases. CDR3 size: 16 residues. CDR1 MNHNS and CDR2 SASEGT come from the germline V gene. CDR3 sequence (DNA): TGTGCCAGCAGTGAATCCAGGGGACAAGGCAATCAGCCCCAGCATTTT. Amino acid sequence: CASSESRGQGNQPQHF.

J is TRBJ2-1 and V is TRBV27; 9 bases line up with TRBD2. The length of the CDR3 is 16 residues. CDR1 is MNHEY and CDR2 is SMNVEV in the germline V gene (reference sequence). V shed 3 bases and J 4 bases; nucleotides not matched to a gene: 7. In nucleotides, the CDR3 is TGTGCCAGCAGTTTCATAGCGGGAGCCATTTACAATGAGCAGTTCTTC. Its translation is CASSFIAGAIYNEQFF.

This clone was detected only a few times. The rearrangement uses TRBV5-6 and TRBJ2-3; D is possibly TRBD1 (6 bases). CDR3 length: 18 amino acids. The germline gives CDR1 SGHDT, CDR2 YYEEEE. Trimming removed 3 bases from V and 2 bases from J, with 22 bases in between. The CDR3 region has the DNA TGTGCCAGCAGCTCCCCTCGTCTAGACAGGAGAAACACAGATACGCAGTATTTT. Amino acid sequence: CASSSPRLDRRNTDTQYF.

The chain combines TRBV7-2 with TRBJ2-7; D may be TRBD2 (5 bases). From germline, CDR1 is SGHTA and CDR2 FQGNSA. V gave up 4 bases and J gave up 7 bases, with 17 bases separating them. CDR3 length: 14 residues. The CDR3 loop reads CASSSEAPLREQYF. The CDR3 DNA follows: TGTGCCAGCAGCTCGGAGGCCCCACTTAGGGAGCAGTACTTC.

In nucleotides, the CDR3 is TGTGCCAGCAGCCAAGATTGGCGGGATAGCAATCAGCCCCAGCATTTT. This encodes CASSQDWRDSNQPQHF. The chain uses TRBV14 and TRBJ1-5, with D hard to call. Trimming removed 0 bases from V and 0 bases from J, with 9 bases in between. The CDR3 is 16 amino acids. Germline CDR1 and CDR2: SGHDN and FVKESK.

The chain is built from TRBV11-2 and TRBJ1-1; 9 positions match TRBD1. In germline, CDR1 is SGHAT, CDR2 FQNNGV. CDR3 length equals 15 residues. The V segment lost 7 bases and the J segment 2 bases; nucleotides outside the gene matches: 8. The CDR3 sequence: CASNHRGRVNTEAFF. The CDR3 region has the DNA TGTGCCAGCAACCACAGGGGGCGCGTAAACACTGAAGCTTTCTTT. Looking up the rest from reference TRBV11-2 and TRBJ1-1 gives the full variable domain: EAGVAQSPRYKIIEKRQSVAFWCNPISGHATLYWYQQILGQGPKLLIQFQNNGVVDDSQLPKDRFSAERLKGVDSTLKIQPAKLEDSAVYLCASNHRGRVNTEAFFGQGTRLTVV.

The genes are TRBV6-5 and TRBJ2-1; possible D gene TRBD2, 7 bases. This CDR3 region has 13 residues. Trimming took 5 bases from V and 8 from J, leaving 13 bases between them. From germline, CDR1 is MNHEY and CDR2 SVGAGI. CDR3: CASSDGGRYEQFF. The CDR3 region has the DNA TGTGCCAGCAGTGACGGGGGGCGTTATGAGCAGTTCTTC.

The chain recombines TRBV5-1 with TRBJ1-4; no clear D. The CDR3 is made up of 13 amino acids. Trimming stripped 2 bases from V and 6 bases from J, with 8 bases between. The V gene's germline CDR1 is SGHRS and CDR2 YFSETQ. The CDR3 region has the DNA TGCGCCAGCAGCTTAGCTAGTGATGAAAAACTGTTTTTT. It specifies CASSLASDEKLFF.

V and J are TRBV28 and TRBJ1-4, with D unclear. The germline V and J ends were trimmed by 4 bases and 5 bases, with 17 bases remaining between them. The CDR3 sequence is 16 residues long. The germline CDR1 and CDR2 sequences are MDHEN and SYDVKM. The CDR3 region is CASSSTSRRLNEKLFF. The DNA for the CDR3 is TGTGCCAGCAGTTCCACCTCGAGGAGGTTGAATGAAAAACTGTTTTTT.

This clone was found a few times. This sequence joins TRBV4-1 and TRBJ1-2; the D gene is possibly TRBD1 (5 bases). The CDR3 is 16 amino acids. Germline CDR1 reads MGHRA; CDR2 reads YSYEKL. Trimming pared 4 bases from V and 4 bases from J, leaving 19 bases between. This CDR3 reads CASSPTPSGQGYGYTF. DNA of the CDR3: TGCGCCAGCAGCCCCACCCCATCAGGGCAGGGCTATGGCTACACCTTC.

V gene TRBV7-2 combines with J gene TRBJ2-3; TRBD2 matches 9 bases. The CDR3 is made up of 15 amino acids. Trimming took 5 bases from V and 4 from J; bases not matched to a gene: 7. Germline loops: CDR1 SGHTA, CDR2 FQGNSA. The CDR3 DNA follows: TGTGCCAGCAGCCGCATAGCGGGAGCGTCAGATACGCAGTATTTT. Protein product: CASSRIAGASDTQYF.

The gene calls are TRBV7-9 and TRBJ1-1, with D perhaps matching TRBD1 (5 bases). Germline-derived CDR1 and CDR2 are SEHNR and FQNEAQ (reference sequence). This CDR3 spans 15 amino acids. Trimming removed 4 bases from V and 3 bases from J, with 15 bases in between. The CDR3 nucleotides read TGTGCCAGCAGCTCCTCGGACATTGGCGACACTGAAGCTTTCTTT. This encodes CASSSSDIGDTEAFF.

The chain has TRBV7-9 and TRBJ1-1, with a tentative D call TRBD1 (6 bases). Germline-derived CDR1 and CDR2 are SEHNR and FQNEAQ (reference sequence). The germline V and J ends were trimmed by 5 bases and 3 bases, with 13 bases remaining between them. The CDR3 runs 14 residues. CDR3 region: CASSPTQGYTEAFF. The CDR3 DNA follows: TGTGCCAGCAGCCCAACACAGGGCTACACTGAAGCTTTCTTT.

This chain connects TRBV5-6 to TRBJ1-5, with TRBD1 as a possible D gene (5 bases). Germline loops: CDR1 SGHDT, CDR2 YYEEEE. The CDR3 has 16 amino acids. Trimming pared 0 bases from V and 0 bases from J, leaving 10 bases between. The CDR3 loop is CASSLGTHYSNQPQHF. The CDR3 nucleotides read TGTGCCAGCAGCTTGGGGACACATTATAGCAATCAGCCCCAGCATTTT. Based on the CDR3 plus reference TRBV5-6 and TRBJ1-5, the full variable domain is DAGVTQSPTHLIKTRGQQVTLRCSPKSGHDTVSWYQQALGQGPQFIFQYYEEEERQRGNFPDRFSGHQFPNYSSELNVNALLLGDSALYLCASSLGTHYSNQPQHFGDGTRLSIL.

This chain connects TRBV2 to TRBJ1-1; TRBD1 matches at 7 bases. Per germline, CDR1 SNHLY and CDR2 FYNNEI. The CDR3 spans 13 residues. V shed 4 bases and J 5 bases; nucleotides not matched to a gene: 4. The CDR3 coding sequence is TGTGCCAGCAGTGTTGCAGGGGGAACTGAAGCTTTCTTT. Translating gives CASSVAGGTEAFF.

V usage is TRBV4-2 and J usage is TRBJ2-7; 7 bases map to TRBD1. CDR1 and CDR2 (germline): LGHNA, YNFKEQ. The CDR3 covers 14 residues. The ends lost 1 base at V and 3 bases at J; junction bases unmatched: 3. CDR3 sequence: CASSQGTGNYEQYF. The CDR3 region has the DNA TGTGCCAGCAGCCAAGGGACAGGTAACTACGAGCAGTACTTC.

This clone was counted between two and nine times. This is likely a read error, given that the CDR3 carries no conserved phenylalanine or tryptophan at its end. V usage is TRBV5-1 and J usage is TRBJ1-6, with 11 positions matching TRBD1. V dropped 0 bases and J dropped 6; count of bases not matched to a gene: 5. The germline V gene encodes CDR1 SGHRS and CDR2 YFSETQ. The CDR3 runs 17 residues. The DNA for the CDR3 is TGCGCCAGCAGCTTGGGCGGACAGGGGGCCCTTAATTCACCCCTCCACCTT. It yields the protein CASSLGGQGALNSPLHL.

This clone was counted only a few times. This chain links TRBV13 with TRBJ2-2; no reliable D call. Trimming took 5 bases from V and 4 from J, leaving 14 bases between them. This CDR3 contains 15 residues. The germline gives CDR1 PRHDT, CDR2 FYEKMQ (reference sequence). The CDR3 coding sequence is TGTGCCAGCAGCGAAGATACTAAACGCACCGGGGAGCTGTTTTTT. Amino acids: CASSEDTKRTGELFF.

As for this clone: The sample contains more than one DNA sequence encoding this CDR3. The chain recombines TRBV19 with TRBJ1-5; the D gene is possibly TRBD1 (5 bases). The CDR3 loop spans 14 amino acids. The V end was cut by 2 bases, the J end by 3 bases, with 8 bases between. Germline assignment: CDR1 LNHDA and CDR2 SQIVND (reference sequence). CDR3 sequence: CASSIRQINQPQHF. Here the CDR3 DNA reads TGTGCCAGTAGTATAAGACAGATCAATCAGCCCCAGCATTTT.

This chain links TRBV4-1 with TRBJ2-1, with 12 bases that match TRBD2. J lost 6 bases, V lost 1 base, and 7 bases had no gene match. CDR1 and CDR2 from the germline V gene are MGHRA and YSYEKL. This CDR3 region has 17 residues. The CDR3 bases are TGCGCCAGCAGCCAAGTTGTCCCTAGCGGGAGGGGCAATGAGCAGTTCTTC. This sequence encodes CASSQVVPSGRGNEQFF.

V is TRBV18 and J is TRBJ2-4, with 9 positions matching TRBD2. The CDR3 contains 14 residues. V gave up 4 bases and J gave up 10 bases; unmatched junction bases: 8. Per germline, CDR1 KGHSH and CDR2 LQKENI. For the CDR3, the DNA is TGTGCCAGCTCACGGCAGCAGCGGGAGGCGATTCAGTACTTC. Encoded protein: CASSRQQREAIQYF.

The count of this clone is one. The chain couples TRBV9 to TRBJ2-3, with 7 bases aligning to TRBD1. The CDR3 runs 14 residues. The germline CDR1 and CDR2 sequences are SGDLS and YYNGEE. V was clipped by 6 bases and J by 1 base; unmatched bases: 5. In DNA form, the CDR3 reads TGTGCCAGCACCACCGGGACAGGCACAGATACGCAGTATTTT. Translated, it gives CASTTGTGTDTQYF.

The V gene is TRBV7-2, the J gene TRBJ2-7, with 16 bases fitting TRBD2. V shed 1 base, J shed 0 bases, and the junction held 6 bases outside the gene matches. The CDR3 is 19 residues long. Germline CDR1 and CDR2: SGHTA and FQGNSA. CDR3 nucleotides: TGTGCCAGCAGCTTAGAGGGACTAGCGGGAGGGCCGGGCTCCTACGAGCAGTACTTC. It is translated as CASSLEGLAGGPGSYEQYF.

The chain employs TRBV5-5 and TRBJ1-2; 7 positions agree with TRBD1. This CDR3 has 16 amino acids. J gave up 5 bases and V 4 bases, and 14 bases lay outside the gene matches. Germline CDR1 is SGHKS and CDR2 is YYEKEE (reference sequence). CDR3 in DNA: TGTGCCAGCAGCCCCGCCCCCGACAGGGCGCTATATGGCTACACCTTC. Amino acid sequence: CASSPAPDRALYGYTF.

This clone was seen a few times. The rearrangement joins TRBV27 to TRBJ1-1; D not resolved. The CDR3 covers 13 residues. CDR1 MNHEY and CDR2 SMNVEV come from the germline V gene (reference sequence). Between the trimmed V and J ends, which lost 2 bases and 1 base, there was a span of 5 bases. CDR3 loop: CASSLGRNTEAFF. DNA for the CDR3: TGTGCCAGCAGTTTAGGGAGGAACACTGAAGCTTTCTTT.

CDR3 sequence reads: CASSPTGWEQYF. DNA for the CDR3: TGTGCCAGCTCACCGACAGGGTGGGAGCAGTACTTC. The V gene is TRBV18, the J gene TRBJ2-7; 7 bases match TRBD1. Germline-derived CDR1 and CDR2 are KGHSH and LQKENI. The CDR3 consists of 12 residues. V trimming: 3 bases; J trimming: 7 bases; junction bases outside the gene matches: 3.

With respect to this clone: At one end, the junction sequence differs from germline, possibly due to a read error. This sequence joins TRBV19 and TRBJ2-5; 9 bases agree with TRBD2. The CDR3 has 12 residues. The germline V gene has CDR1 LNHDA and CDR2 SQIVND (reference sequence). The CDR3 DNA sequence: TGTGCCAGTAGTATGCGGACTAGCGAAGTCCACTTC. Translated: CASSMRTSEVHF.

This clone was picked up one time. The CDR3, as DNA: TGTGCCACAGGACAGGGGGCCTTATGGAACACTGAAGCTTTCTTT. Protein product: CATGQGALWNTEAFF. The chain recombines TRBV6-1 with TRBJ1-1; 11 bases map to TRBD1. The junction had 8 bases not matched to a gene; V was cut back by 10 bases and J by 1 base. This CDR3 contains 15 residues. Germline V gene sequence: CDR1 MNHNS, CDR2 SASEGT.